The 7 T cell receptor beta chains listed next were all sequenced from one sample in a study of T cell responses to AZD1222 COVID-19 vaccine (TCRdb year 2021). Library preparation employed the immunoSEQ multiplex PCR assay. Entries here come from immuneACCESS through TCRdb and include only in-frame sequences with V and J called. Some clones fail to appear in such tables; in the studies checked, an unresolved V gene covers under half of the shortfall, and the cause of the remainder is unknown. The sample table records over 100,000 clones; over 75% of these occur just once. The top ten constitute more than 3% of the sample. The time point label here, explained by the study, means: baseline before first vaccination. This sample comprised peripheral blood, obtained on day 0 of AZD1222 vaccination. These receptors were obtained from an adult in good health.

The genes are TRBV5-8 and TRBJ2-2; no reliable D call. The germline V gene has CDR1 SGHTS and CDR2 YDEGEE. This CDR3 region has 13 residues. Trimming removed 4 bases from V and 4 bases from J, with 8 bases in between. The CDR3 reads CASSLGITGELFF. Here the CDR3 DNA reads TGTGCCAGCAGCCTTGGGATCACCGGGGAGCTGTTTTTT.

The V gene is TRBV19, the J gene TRBJ1-5, with D perhaps TRBD1 (5 bases). Deletions cut 7 bases from V and 0 bases from J, with 10 bases between. The CDR3 has 14 amino acids. Germline-derived CDR1 and CDR2 are LNHDA and SQIVND (reference sequence). The CDR3 DNA is TGTGCCAGTACGGGGGGTTCTAGCAATCAGCCCCAGCATTTT. This translates into CASTGGSSNQPQHF.

A word on this clone: The sample holds other DNA sequences that translate to the same CDR3. The chain combines TRBV7-2 with TRBJ1-3; D is undetermined. Trimming shortened V by 0 bases and J by 3 bases, and 6 bases separated the two germline ends. Germline CDR1 SGHTA, CDR2 FQGNSA. This CDR3 is built from 14 residues. CDR3 DNA sequence: TGTGCCAGCAGCTTAGCAGGGAGTGGAAACACCATATATTTT. Its protein product is CASSLAGSGNTIYF. Full variable domain (remainder filled in from reference TRBV7-2 and TRBJ1-3): GAGVSQSPSNKVTEKGKDVELRCDPISGHTALYWYRQSLGQGLEFLIYFQGNSAPDKSGLPSDRFSAERTGGSVSTLTIQRTQQEDSAVYLCASSLAGSGNTIYFGEGSWLTVV.

The chain links TRBV5-1 to TRBJ1-2; D may be TRBD1 (6 bases). V dropped 7 bases and J dropped 5 bases, with 18 bases sitting between them. The CDR3 covers 14 residues. CDR1 and CDR2 (germline): SGHRS, YFSETQ. The CDR3 coding sequence is TGCGCCAGCCGAGAAGGGGGGCAAGGGTATGGCTACACCTTC. This gives the protein CASREGGQGYGYTF.

This chain connects TRBV10-3 to TRBJ2-3; D unresolved. Per the germline V gene, CDR1 is ENHRY and CDR2 is SYGVKD. V shed 4 bases and J shed 0 bases, with 8 bases lying between them. This CDR3 is 14 amino acids long. The CDR3 sequence: CAISVDGSTDTQYF. Written as DNA, the CDR3 is TGTGCCATCAGTGTTGATGGTAGCACAGATACGCAGTATTTT.

The chain carries TRBV29-1 and TRBJ1-2, with 7 nucleotides matching TRBD1. V was pared by 0 bases and J by 3 bases, with 4 bases of the junction left unmatched. The CDR3 has 14 amino acids. Germline values: CDR1 SQVTM, CDR2 ANQGSEA. The CDR3 region is CSVEDRRGHYGYTF. The CDR3 DNA reads as TGCAGCGTTGAAGATAGGAGGGGGCACTATGGCTACACCTTC.

The V gene is TRBV6-5, the J gene TRBJ2-7, with D maybe TRBD1 (6 bases). The V and J ends lost 2 bases and 0 bases respectively, with 8 bases between them. The germline V gene encodes CDR1 MNHEY and CDR2 SVGAGI. The CDR3 runs 14 residues. The CDR3 is CASSYAGASYEQYF. Here the CDR3 DNA reads TGTGCCAGCAGTTACGCAGGGGCCTCCTACGAGCAGTACTTC.